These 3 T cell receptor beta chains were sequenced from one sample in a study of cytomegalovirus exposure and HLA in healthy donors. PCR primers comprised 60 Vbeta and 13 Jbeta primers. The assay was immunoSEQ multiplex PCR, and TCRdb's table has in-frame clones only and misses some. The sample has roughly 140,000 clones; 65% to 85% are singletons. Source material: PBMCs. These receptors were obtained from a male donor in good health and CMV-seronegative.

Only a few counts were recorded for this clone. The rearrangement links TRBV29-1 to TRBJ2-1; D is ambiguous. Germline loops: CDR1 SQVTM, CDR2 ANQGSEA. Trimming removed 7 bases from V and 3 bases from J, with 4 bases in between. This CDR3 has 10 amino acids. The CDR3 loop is CSAVYNEQFF. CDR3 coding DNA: TGCAGCGCTGTCTACAATGAGCAGTTCTTC.

CDR3 coding DNA: TGTGCCAGCTCATATACTTTTGCTAGCAATCAGCCCCAGCATTTT. Its translation is CASSYTFASNQPQHF. The genes are TRBV18 and TRBJ1-5, with D hard to call. Trimming removed 5 bases at V and 0 bases at J, with 11 bases between. Germline V gene sequence: CDR1 KGHSH, CDR2 LQKENI. This CDR3 has 15 residues.

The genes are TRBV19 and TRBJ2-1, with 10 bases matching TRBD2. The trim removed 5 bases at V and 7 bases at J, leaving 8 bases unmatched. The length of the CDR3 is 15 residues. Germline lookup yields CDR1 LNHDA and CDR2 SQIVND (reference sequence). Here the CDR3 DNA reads TGTGCCAGTAGTCAGACTAGCGGGCCCGTTAATGAGCAGTTCTTC. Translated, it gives CASSQTSGPVNEQFF.